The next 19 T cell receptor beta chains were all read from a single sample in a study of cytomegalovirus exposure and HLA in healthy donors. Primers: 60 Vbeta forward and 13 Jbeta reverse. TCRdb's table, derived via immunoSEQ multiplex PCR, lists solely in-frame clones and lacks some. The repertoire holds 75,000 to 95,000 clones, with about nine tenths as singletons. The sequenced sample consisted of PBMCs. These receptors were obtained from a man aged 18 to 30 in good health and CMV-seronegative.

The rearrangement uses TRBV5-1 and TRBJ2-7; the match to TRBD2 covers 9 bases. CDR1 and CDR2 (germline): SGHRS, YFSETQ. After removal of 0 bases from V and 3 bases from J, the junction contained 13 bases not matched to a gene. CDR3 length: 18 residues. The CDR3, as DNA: TGCGCCAGCAGCTTGGGTGGCAGTCATAGCGGGAGATTCTACGAGCAGTACTTC. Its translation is CASSLGGSHSGRFYEQYF.

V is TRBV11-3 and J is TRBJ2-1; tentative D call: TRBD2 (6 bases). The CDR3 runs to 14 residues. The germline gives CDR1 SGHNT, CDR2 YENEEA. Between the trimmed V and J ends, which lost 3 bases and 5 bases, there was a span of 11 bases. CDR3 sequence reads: CASSFSPGDNEQFF. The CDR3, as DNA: TGTGCCAGCAGCTTCTCCCCGGGAGACAATGAGCAGTTCTTC.

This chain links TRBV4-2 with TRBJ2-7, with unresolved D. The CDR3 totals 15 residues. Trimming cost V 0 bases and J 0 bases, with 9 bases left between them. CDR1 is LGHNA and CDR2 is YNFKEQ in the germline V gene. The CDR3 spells CASSQDPGFSYEQYF. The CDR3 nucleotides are TGTGCCAGCAGCCAAGATCCCGGGTTCTCCTACGAGCAGTACTTC.

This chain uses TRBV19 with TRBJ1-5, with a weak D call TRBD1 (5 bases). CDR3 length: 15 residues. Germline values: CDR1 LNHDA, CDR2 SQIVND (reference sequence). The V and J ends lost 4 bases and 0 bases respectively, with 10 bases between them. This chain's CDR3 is CASSSADSSNQPQHF. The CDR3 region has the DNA TGTGCCAGTAGTAGTGCAGACAGTAGCAATCAGCCCCAGCATTTT.

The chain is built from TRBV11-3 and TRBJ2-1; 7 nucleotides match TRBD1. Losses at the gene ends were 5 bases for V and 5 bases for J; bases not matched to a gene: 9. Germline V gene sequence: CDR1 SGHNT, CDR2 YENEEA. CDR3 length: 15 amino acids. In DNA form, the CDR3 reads TGTGCCAGCAGCCTCGGACAGGTCGCCCACAATGAGCAGTTCTTC. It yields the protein CASSLGQVAHNEQFF.

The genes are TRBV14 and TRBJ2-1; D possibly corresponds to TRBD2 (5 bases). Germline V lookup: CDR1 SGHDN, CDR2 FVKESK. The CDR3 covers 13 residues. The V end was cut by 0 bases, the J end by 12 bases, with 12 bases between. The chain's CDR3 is CASSQDLTTRQFF. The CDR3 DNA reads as TGTGCCAGCAGCCAAGATCTGACTACCAGGCAGTTCTTC.

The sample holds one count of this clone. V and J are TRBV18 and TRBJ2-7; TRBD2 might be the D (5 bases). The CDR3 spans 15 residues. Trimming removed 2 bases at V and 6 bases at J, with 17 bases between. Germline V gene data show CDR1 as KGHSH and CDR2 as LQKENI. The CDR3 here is CASSPSLVGDSEQYF. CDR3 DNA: TGTGCCAGCTCACCAAGTCTTGTCGGGGATAGCGAGCAGTACTTC.

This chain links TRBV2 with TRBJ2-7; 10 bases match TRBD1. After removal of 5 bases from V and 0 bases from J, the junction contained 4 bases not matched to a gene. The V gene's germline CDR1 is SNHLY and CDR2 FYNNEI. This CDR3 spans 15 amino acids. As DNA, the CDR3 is TGTGCCAGCAGTCACGGACAGGGGGGCTCCTACGAGCAGTACTTC. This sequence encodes CASSHGQGGSYEQYF.

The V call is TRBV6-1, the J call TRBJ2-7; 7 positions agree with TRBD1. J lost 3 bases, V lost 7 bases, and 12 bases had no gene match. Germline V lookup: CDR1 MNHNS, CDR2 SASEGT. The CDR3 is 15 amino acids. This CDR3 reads CASTKQGTKLYEQYF. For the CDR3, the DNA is TGTGCCAGCACTAAACAGGGGACGAAGCTCTACGAGCAGTACTTC.

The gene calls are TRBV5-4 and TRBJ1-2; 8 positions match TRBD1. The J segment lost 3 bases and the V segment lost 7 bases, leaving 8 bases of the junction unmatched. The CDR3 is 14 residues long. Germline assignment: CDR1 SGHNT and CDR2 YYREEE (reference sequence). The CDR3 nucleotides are TGTGCCAGCGGCCGACAGGGGCTGGACTATGGCTACACCTTC. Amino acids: CASGRQGLDYGYTF.

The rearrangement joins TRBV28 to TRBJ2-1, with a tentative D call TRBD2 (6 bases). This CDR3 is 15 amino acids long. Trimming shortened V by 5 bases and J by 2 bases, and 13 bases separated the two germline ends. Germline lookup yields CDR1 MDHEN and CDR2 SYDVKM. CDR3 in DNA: TGTGCCAGCAGTCTTTCCGGGGGAACCTACAATGAGCAGTTCTTC. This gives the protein CASSLSGGTYNEQFF.

The CDR3 spells CASSLNTDTQYF. The CDR3 DNA reads as TGCGCCAGCAGCCTAAACACAGATACGCAGTATTTT. The chain couples TRBV5-1 to TRBJ2-3; no clear D. Trimming removed 4 bases at V and 2 bases at J, with 5 bases between. The CDR3 is made up of 12 amino acids. CDR1 SGHRS and CDR2 YFSETQ come from the germline V gene.

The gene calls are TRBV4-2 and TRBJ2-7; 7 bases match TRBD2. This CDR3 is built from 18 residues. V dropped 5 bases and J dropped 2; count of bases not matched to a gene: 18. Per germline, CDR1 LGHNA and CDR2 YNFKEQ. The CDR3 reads CASSTRRLGLPGTYEQYF. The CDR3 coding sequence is TGTGCCAGCAGCACGCGGCGACTGGGACTACCCGGTACCTACGAGCAGTACTTC.

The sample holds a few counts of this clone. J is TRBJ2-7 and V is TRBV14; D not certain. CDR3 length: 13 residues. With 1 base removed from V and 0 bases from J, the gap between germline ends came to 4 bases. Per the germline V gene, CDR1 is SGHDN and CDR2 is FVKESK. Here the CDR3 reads CASSQGASYEQYF. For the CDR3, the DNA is TGTGCCAGCAGCCAAGGCGCCTCCTACGAGCAGTACTTC. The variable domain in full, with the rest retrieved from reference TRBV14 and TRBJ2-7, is EAGVTQFPSHSVIEKGQTVTLRCDPISGHDNLYWYRRVMGKEIKFLLHFVKESKQDESGMPNNRFLAERTGGTYSTLKVQPAELEDSGVYFCASSQGASYEQYFGPGTRLTVT.

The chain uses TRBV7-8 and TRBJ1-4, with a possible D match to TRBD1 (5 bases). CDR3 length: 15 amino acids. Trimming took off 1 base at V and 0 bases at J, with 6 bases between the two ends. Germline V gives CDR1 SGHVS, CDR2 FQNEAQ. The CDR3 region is CASSLDRPTNEKLFF. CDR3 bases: TGTGCCAGCAGCTTAGACAGGCCAACTAATGAAAAACTGTTTTTT.

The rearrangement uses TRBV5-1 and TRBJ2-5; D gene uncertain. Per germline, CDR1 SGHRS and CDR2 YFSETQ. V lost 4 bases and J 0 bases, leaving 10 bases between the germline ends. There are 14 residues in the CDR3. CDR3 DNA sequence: TGCGCCAGCAGCCCGGCGGCGGACCAAGAGACCCAGTACTTC. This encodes CASSPAADQETQYF. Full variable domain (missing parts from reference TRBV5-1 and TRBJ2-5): KAGVTQTPRYLIKTRGQQVTLSCSPISGHRSVSWYQQTPGQGLQFLFEYFSETQRNKGNFPGRFSGRQFSNSRSEMNVSTLELGDSALYLCASSPAADQETQYFGPGTRLLVL.

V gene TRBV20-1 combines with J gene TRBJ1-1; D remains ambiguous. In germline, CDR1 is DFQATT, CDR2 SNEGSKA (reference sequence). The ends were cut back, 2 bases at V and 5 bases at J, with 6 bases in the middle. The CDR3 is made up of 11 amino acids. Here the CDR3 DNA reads TGCAGTGCTAGACGCGAAACTGAAGCTTTCTTT. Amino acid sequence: CSARRETEAFF.

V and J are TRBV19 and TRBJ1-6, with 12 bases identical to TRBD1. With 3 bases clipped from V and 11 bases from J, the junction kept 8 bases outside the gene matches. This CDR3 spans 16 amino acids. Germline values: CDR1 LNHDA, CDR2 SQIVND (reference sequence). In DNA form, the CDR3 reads TGTGCCAGTAGTATGGGTCCCGGGACAGGGGGCCCACCCCTCCACTTT. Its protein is CASSMGPGTGGPPLHF.

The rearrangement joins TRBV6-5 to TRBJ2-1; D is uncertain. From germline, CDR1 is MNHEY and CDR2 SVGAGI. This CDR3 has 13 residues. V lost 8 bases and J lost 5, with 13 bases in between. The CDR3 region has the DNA TGTGCCAGCCTAGGCCCAAACGACAATGAGCAGTTCTTC. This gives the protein CASLGPNDNEQFF.